One and the same sample provided the 13 T cell receptor beta chains below, sequenced in a study of cytomegalovirus exposure and HLA in healthy donors. Researchers ran the PCR with 60 Vbeta and 13 Jbeta primers. Method: immunoSEQ multiplex PCR; TCRdb's copy keeps in-frame clones and lacks some. The table records fewer than 200,000 clones, 65% to 85% of them present only once. Sequenced material: PBMCs. These receptors were taken from a man aged 35-49 years in good health and CMV-seropositive.

The rearrangement links TRBV5-1 to TRBJ1-3, with 7 bases lining up with TRBD1. Per the germline V gene, CDR1 is SGHRS and CDR2 is YFSETQ. This CDR3 has 14 amino acids. Losses at the gene ends were 4 bases for V and 2 bases for J; bases not matched to a gene: 3. The CDR3 coding sequence is TGCGCCAGCAGCACGGGACAGCCTGGAAACACCATATATTTT. Protein sequence: CASSTGQPGNTIYF.

The chain employs TRBV7-2 and TRBJ2-7, with a possible D match to TRBD2 (6 bases). Per the germline V gene, CDR1 is SGHTA and CDR2 is FQGNSA. V was cut by 1 base and J by 3 bases, with 13 bases left in between. The CDR3 covers 15 residues. CDR3 sequence reads: CASSLEGQDYYEQYF. The CDR3 DNA reads TGTGCCAGCAGCTTAGAAGGTCAGGACTACTACGAGCAGTACTTC. Full variable domain (remainder filled in from reference TRBV7-2 and TRBJ2-7): GAGVSQSPSNKVTEKGKDVELRCDPISGHTALYWYRQSLGQGLEFLIYFQGNSAPDKSGLPSDRFSAERTGGSVSTLTIQRTQQEDSAVYLCASSLEGQDYYEQYFGPGTRLTVT.

This clone was detected only a few times. This chain joins TRBV19 and TRBJ1-6; the D gene is possibly TRBD1 (6 bases). The CDR3 loop spans 14 amino acids. Germline V lookup: CDR1 LNHDA, CDR2 SQIVND (reference sequence). With 5 bases removed from V and 7 bases from J, the gap between germline ends came to 12 bases. The CDR3 sequence is CASSLQGPNSPLHF. As DNA, the CDR3 is TGTGCCAGTAGTCTACAGGGCCCAAATTCACCCCTCCACTTT.

The chain uses TRBV19 and TRBJ2-3; 8 positions agree with TRBD1. The V and J ends lost 0 bases and 5 bases, in that order; junction bases with no gene match: 1. There are 14 residues in the CDR3. CDR1 LNHDA and CDR2 SQIVND come from the germline V gene (reference sequence). The CDR3 sequence: CASSIDGTGDTQYF. CDR3 DNA sequence: TGTGCCAGTAGTATAGATGGGACAGGAGATACGCAGTATTTT.

This clone has a handful of counts. DNA for the CDR3: TGTGCCAGCAGAGGCAGGACAGCGAACACTGAAGCTTTCTTT. Translation gives CASRGRTANTEAFF. This chain links TRBV6-4 with TRBJ1-1, with D perhaps TRBD1 (6 bases). This CDR3 is built from 14 residues. V lost 6 bases to trimming and J lost 1 base, with 12 bases between them. In germline, CDR1 is MRHNA, CDR2 SNTAGT.

The chain carries TRBV5-4 and TRBJ2-7; a weak D match, TRBD2 (7 bases). V was clipped by 5 bases and J by 0 bases, with 15 bases between them. The CDR3 consists of 15 residues. The V gene's germline CDR1 is SGHNT and CDR2 YYREEE (reference sequence). The CDR3 nucleotides are TGTGCCAGCAGTCCCGGGGGGCAAAGCTCCTACGAGCAGTACTTC. Translating it yields CASSPGGQSSYEQYF.

The table lists this clone with a few counts. The gene calls are TRBV25-1 and TRBJ1-2, with D possibly TRBD1 on 6 matching bases. Germline V gene data show CDR1 as MGHDK and CDR2 as SYGVNS. V lost 7 bases to trimming and J lost 6 bases, with 12 bases between them. This CDR3 is built from 12 residues. The CDR3 DNA reads TGTGCCAGCACCCAGACAGGTGATGGCTACACCTTC. Protein: CASTQTGDGYTF.

This clone was picked up one time. This chain joins TRBV7-2 and TRBJ1-1; TRBD1 aligns across 7 bases. V was clipped by 5 bases and J by 6 bases; unmatched bases: 9. Germline V gives CDR1 SGHTA, CDR2 FQGNSA. The CDR3 extends over 14 amino acids. CDR3 nucleotides: TGTGCCAGCAGCACCTCGACAGGGCAGTCTGAAGCTTTCTTT. Translating it yields CASSTSTGQSEAFF.

In its sample, this clone was seen a few times. This sequence joins TRBV7-3 and TRBJ2-1; D is perhaps TRBD1 (6 bases). CDR3 length equals 13 residues. Germline V gene sequence: CDR1 SGHTA, CDR2 FQGTGA. Between the trimmed V and J ends, which lost 2 bases and 8 bases, there was a span of 10 bases. CDR3 residues: CASSLLKGDEQFF. DNA of the CDR3: TGTGCCAGCAGCTTATTAAAGGGGGATGAGCAGTTCTTC.

The chain combines TRBV6-5 with TRBJ2-5; D gene ambiguous. The V gene lost 7 bases and the J gene lost 4 bases, with 19 bases spanning the gap. The length of the CDR3 is 15 residues. The germline V gene has CDR1 MNHEY and CDR2 SVGAGI. The CDR3 DNA reads as TGTGCCAGCACCTCTATCGCACGTTCGGGAGAGACCCAGTACTTC. As protein: CASTSIARSGETQYF.

CDR3 DNA: TGCGCCAGCAGCCCCGCGGGGGGAGGGACTGAAGCTTTCTTT. This gives the protein CASSPAGGGTEAFF. The rearrangement links TRBV5-1 to TRBJ1-1; TRBD1 is a possible D gene (5 bases). The V gene's germline CDR1 is SGHRS and CDR2 YFSETQ. V was clipped by 4 bases and J by 5 bases, with 15 bases between them. The CDR3 is 14 residues long.

V gene TRBV5-1 combines with J gene TRBJ1-6; D possibly corresponds to TRBD1 (5 bases). The CDR3 loop spans 15 amino acids. Germline CDR1 reads SGHRS; CDR2 reads YFSETQ. Trimming left V 2 bases short and J 8 bases short, with 14 bases between. CDR3 region: CASSLGRAHDSPLHF. For the CDR3, the DNA is TGCGCCAGCAGCTTAGGCAGGGCCCACGATTCACCCCTCCACTTT. The full variable domain, completed using reference TRBV5-1 and TRBJ1-6, is KAGVTQTPRYLIKTRGQQVTLSCSPISGHRSVSWYQQTPGQGLQFLFEYFSETQRNKGNFPGRFSGRQFSNSRSEMNVSTLELGDSALYLCASSLGRAHDSPLHFGNGTRLTVT.

This rearrangement joins TRBV7-2 to TRBJ1-2, with D uncertain. The CDR3 contains 15 residues. CDR1 is SGHTA, CDR2 FQGNSA, per germline. Trimming cost V 0 bases and J 2 bases, with 10 bases left between them. CDR3 amino acids: CASSLARIANYGYTF. For the CDR3, the DNA is TGTGCCAGCAGCTTAGCGCGTATAGCGAACTATGGCTACACCTTC.